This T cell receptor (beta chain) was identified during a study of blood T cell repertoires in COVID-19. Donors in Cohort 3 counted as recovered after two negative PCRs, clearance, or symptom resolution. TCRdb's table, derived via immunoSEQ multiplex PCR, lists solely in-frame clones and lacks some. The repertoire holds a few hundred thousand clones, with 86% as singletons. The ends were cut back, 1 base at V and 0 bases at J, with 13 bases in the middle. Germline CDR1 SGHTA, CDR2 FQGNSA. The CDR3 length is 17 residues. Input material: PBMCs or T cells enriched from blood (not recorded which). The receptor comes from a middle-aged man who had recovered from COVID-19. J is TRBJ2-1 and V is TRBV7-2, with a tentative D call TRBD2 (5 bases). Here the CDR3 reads CASSLVGGLSSYNEQFF. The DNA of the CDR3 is TGTGCCAGCAGCTTAGTCGGCGGGCTGAGCTCCTACAATGAGCAGTTCTTC.